This TCR beta chain was documented in a study of CD8 T cells in Susac syndrome. Points from the study as a whole: A relatively small number of individuals underwent TCR sequencing and HLA analysis.

This clonotype was found a few times. The antigen remains undetermined. The CDR3 is 13 residues long. Germline V gene lookup returns CDR1 MNHEY and CDR2 SMNVEV (reference sequence). The V and J ends lost 9 bases and 0 bases respectively, with 9 bases between them. The authors reverse transcribed about 0.5 to 1 ug RNA with random hexamers. From the immunoSEQ multiplex PCR reads, TCRdb called clonotypes with MiXCR, one entry per CDR3 protein. The table lists under 200,000 distinct CDR3 sequences, 85% to 95% of them singletons. The chain uses TRBV27 and TRBJ2-1; D gene ambiguous. Sequenced: CD8+ T cells from PBMCs. The receptor comes from a human donor with multiple sclerosis. DNA of the CDR3: TGTGCCAGTTCGATCGGCTCCTACAATGAGCAGTTCTTC. The encoded protein is CASSIGSYNEQFF.